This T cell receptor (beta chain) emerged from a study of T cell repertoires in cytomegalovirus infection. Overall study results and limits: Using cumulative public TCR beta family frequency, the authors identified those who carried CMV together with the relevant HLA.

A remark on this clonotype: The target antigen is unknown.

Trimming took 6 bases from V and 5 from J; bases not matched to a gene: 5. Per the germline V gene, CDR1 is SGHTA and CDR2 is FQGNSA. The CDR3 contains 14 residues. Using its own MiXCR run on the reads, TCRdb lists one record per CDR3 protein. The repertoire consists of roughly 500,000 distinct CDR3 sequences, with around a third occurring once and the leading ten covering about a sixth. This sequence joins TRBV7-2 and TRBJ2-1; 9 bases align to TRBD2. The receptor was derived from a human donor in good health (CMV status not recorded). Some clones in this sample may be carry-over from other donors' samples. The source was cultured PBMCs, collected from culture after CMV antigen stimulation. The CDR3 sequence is CASRNLAGNNEQFF. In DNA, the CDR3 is TGTGCCAGCAGGAACCTAGCGGGGAACAATGAGCAGTTCTTC. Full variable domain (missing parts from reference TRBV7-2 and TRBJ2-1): GAGVSQSPSNKVTEKGKDVELRCDPISGHTALYWYRQSLGQGLEFLIYFQGNSAPDKSGLPSDRFSAERTGGSVSTLTIQRTQQEDSAVYLCASRNLAGNNEQFFGPGTRLTVL.